This T cell receptor (beta chain) was recorded in a study of T cell repertoires in cytomegalovirus infection. Via MiXCR, TCRdb re-called the reads, giving one row per CDR3 protein. The sample contains some 590,000 distinct CDR3 sequences, about 40% of which appear only once. V was trimmed by 2 bases and J by 4 bases, leaving 17 bases between them. CDR3 length: 16 residues. Germline-derived CDR1 and CDR2 are ENHRY and SYGVKD. There are a few counts of this clonotype. What it recognizes is unknown. Sequencing used cultured PBMCs, obtained from culture after CMV antigen stimulation. This sequence joins TRBV10-3 and TRBJ2-5; D ambiguous. The receptor was isolated from a human donor in good health (CMV status not recorded). Some clones in this sample may be carry-over from other donors' samples. CDR3 in DNA: TGTGCCATCAGTGAGGCGTTGGCAGCAACCCGAGAGACCCAGTACTTC. Translation: CAISEALAATRETQYF.